These 24 T cell receptor beta chains originate from one sample sequenced in a study of shared clonotypes between healthy human individuals. Sequencing used immunoSEQ multiplex PCR; TCRdb keeps in-frame clones, though not all of them. The repertoire holds around 550,000 clones, 90% to 96% seen once, with less than 0.06% in the top ten. Sequenced sample: naive CD4+ T cells sorted from blood. Subset defined: CD45RA+ positively selected. All receptors derive from a woman in her 30s in good health.

The chain combines TRBV5-1 with TRBJ1-2; no clear D. Germline V gene data show CDR1 as SGHRS and CDR2 as YFSETQ. Trimming took off 2 bases at V and 8 bases at J, with 16 bases between the two ends. The CDR3 spans 14 residues. This CDR3 is CASSFSSPRRGYTF. CDR3 DNA sequence: TGCGCCAGCAGCTTTTCTTCCCCCAGGAGGGGCTACACCTTC.

The chain employs TRBV5-1 and TRBJ2-4, with a weak D call TRBD1 (7 bases). The V end was cut by 4 bases, the J end by 8 bases, with 13 bases between. There are 13 residues in the CDR3. Germline V gene sequence: CDR1 SGHRS, CDR2 YFSETQ. The CDR3 region is CASSPPGGYIQYF. The CDR3 DNA sequence: TGCGCCAGCAGCCCTCCAGGGGGGTACATTCAGTACTTC. The variable domain in full, with the rest retrieved from reference TRBV5-1 and TRBJ2-4, is KAGVTQTPRYLIKTRGQQVTLSCSPISGHRSVSWYQQTPGQGLQFLFEYFSETQRNKGNFPGRFSGRQFSNSRSEMNVSTLELGDSALYLCASSPPGGYIQYFGAGTRLSVL.

This chain connects TRBV4-2 to TRBJ1-1; TRBD1 agrees at 9 bases. Germline V lookup: CDR1 LGHNA, CDR2 YNFKEQ. The CDR3 contains 15 residues. Trimming removed 4 bases from V and 5 bases from J; junction bases left unmatched: 8. The CDR3 is CASSPYPDRGTEAFF. The CDR3 bases are TGTGCCAGCAGCCCTTACCCAGACAGGGGGACTGAAGCTTTCTTT.

This clone was counted only a few times. This same CDR3 is encoded by further DNA sequences in the sample. V usage is TRBV5-1 and J usage is TRBJ2-5; no reliable D call. Between the trimmed V and J ends, which lost 0 bases and 1 base, there was a span of 1 base. Germline V gene data show CDR1 as SGHRS and CDR2 as YFSETQ. This CDR3 has 12 residues. Here the CDR3 reads CASSLGQETQYF. In DNA, the CDR3 is TGCGCCAGCAGCTTGGGCCAAGAGACCCAGTACTTC.

The V and J genes are TRBV19 and TRBJ2-4, with 8 bases fitting TRBD1. Germline assignment: CDR1 LNHDA and CDR2 SQIVND (reference sequence). This CDR3 spans 16 amino acids. Trimming at V came to 6 bases and at J to 1 base, leaving 8 bases not matched to a gene. Here the CDR3 DNA reads TGTGCCAGTAGCACCATGGACAGGGCTGCCAAAAACATTCAGTACTTC. Translation gives CASSTMDRAAKNIQYF.

The CDR3 loop reads CASSRNRLYEQYF. CDR3 DNA: TGCGCCAGCAGTCGGAATAGACTCTACGAGCAGTACTTC. This chain connects TRBV23-1 to TRBJ2-7, with D hard to call. TRBV23-1 is labeled an ORF, and its function is uncertain. Trimming stripped 4 bases from V and 3 bases from J, with 10 bases between. The CDR3 loop spans 13 amino acids.

V is TRBV13 and J is TRBJ2-1; 15 bases fit TRBD2. The junction had 19 bases not matched to a gene; V was cut back by 6 bases and J by 4 bases. This CDR3 is 21 amino acids long. Germline V gene data show CDR1 as PRHDT and CDR2 as FYEKMQ (reference sequence). The CDR3 spells CASSLDHLGLAGGYKYNEQFF. In nucleotides, the CDR3 is TGTGCCAGCAGTTTGGATCACCTCGGACTAGCGGGAGGGTATAAGTACAATGAGCAGTTCTTC.

The J gene is TRBJ2-1, the V gene TRBV19; 14 bases agree with TRBD2. CDR1 is LNHDA and CDR2 is SQIVND in the germline V gene (reference sequence). V gave up 9 bases and J gave up 9 bases; unmatched junction bases: 7. CDR3 size: 14 residues. The CDR3 coding sequence is TGTGCCAGCAGACTAGCGGGAGGGCCCGGTGAGCAGTTCTTC. Its translation: CASRLAGGPGEQFF.

This chain joins TRBV7-2 and TRBJ2-7; D is unclear. Germline V gives CDR1 SGHTA, CDR2 FQGNSA. The CDR3 sequence is 15 residues long. V was shortened by 5 bases and J by 0 bases, with 14 bases between the two germline ends. In DNA, the CDR3 is TGTGCCAGCAGCCTGTCCCAGGTGCCCTCCTACGAGCAGTACTTC. Its protein product is CASSLSQVPSYEQYF.

V is TRBV27 and J is TRBJ2-5; TRBD2 aligns across 7 bases. V shed 6 bases, J shed 3 bases, and the junction held 4 bases outside the gene matches. The V gene's germline CDR1 is MNHEY and CDR2 SMNVEV (reference sequence). The CDR3 loop spans 13 amino acids. The CDR3 region has the DNA TGTGCCAGCAGCCGTCGGGGGGAAGAGACCCAGTACTTC. It specifies CASSRRGEETQYF.

The chain couples TRBV6-6 to TRBJ1-3; TRBD1 matches at 7 bases. The CDR3 contains 13 residues. Trimming removed 5 bases from V and 6 bases from J; junction bases left unmatched: 4. CDR1 and CDR2 (germline): MNHNY, SVGAGI (reference sequence). CDR3 in amino acids: CASSRQGENTIYF. CDR3 DNA sequence: TGTGCCAGCAGTAGACAGGGAGAAAACACCATATATTTT.

The CDR3 DNA follows: TGTGCCAGCAGATCCGACAGGGCCGGATGGGCGAACACTGAAGCTTTCTTT. Its protein is CASRSDRAGWANTEAFF. This chain links TRBV11-1 with TRBJ1-1; 7 nucleotides agree with TRBD1. The trim removed 6 bases at V and 1 base at J, leaving 14 bases unmatched. The CDR3 extends over 17 amino acids. Germline V gene sequence: CDR1 SGHAT, CDR2 FQDESV (reference sequence).

The chain combines TRBV11-3 with TRBJ1-3; perhaps TRBD1 as D (5 bases). The CDR3 length is 14 residues. V lost 1 base to trimming and J lost 2 bases, with 6 bases between them. CDR1 is SGHNT, CDR2 YENEEA, per germline. The CDR3 loop reads CASSLGQPGNTIYF. CDR3 DNA sequence: TGTGCCAGCAGCTTAGGACAGCCTGGAAACACCATATATTTT.

Regarding this clone: This same CDR3 is encoded by further DNA sequences in the sample. The CDR3 is CASSEYYEQYF. CDR3 nucleotides: TGTGCCAGCAGTGAATACTACGAGCAGTACTTC. The chain carries TRBV2 and TRBJ2-7; D not resolved. The CDR3 is 11 amino acids. Trimming removed 2 bases at V and 3 bases at J, with 2 bases between. CDR1 SNHLY and CDR2 FYNNEI come from the germline V gene.

The chain is built from TRBV11-2 and TRBJ2-3, with D tentatively TRBD2 (6 bases). The CDR3 is 15 residues long. V was clipped by 5 bases and J by 5 bases, with 17 bases between them. Germline-derived CDR1 and CDR2 are SGHAT and FQNNGV. The CDR3 reads CASSLGSTPLDTQYF. In DNA form, the CDR3 reads TGTGCCAGCAGCCTCGGGAGCACCCCTTTAGATACGCAGTATTTT.

As to this clone: Other DNA sequences in this specimen translate into the identical CDR3. The chain employs TRBV28 and TRBJ1-2; D is ambiguous. Germline CDR1 and CDR2: MDHEN and SYDVKM. There are 11 residues in the CDR3. V lost 10 bases to trimming and J lost 1 base, with 7 bases between them. CDR3 sequence reads: CAIGRNYGYTF. In nucleotides, the CDR3 is TGTGCCATCGGACGTAACTATGGCTACACCTTC.

The V call is TRBV30, the J call TRBJ2-7; the D gene is possibly TRBD2 (5 bases). This CDR3 region has 11 residues. The V gene's germline CDR1 is GTSNPN and CDR2 SVGIG (reference sequence). V was cut by 3 bases and J by 6 bases, with 9 bases left in between. CDR3 sequence: CAWSRGSEQYF. The DNA of the CDR3 is TGTGCCTGGAGCCGGGGATCCGAGCAGTACTTC.

The rearrangement links TRBV19 to TRBJ2-5; D is ambiguous. Trimming cost V 2 bases and J 1 base, with 11 bases left between them. The CDR3 contains 15 residues. Germline V gene lookup returns CDR1 LNHDA and CDR2 SQIVND (reference sequence). CDR3 loop: CASSIFSGSQETQYF. DNA for the CDR3: TGTGCCAGTAGTATATTTTCAGGAAGCCAAGAGACCCAGTACTTC.

This clone was detected a few times. The rearrangement uses TRBV30 and TRBJ1-5; possible D gene TRBD1, 5 bases. Germline values: CDR1 GTSNPN, CDR2 SVGIG (reference sequence). V was pared by 0 bases and J by 15 bases, with 12 bases between. This CDR3 is built from 11 residues. The CDR3 region has the DNA TGTGCCTGGAGTGTCGGGGGTGAAACGCATTTT. Translated: CAWSVGGETHF. Full variable domain (missing parts from reference TRBV30 and TRBJ1-5): SQTIHQWPATLVQPVGSPLSLECTVEGTSNPNLYWYRQAAGRGLQLLFYSVGIGQISSEVPQNLSASRPQDRQFILSSKKLLLSDSGFYLCAWSVGGETHFGDGTRLSIL.

This rearrangement joins TRBV5-1 to TRBJ2-1; TRBD2 matches at 13 bases. Unmatched junction bases numbered 6, after V lost 2 bases and J lost 7 bases. The germline V gene encodes CDR1 SGHRS and CDR2 YFSETQ. This CDR3 has 16 amino acids. Here the CDR3 reads CASSLTSGRATNEQFF. DNA for the CDR3: TGCGCCAGCAGCTTAACTAGCGGGAGGGCCACTAATGAGCAGTTCTTC.

The chain uses TRBV10-3 and TRBJ2-7, with 12 bases matching TRBD2. This CDR3 contains 15 residues. With V trimmed by 1 base and J by 3 bases, 1 base remained unmatched. CDR1 ENHRY and CDR2 SYGVKD come from the germline V gene. CDR3 coding DNA: TGTGCCATCAGTGAGTTGACTAGCGGGGGCTACGAGCAGTACTTC. Encoded protein: CAISELTSGGYEQYF.

In this sample, this clone turned up once. This chain links TRBV11-1 with TRBJ2-7; tentatively, D is TRBD2 (6 bases). From germline, CDR1 is SGHAT and CDR2 FQDESV (reference sequence). Trimming removed 3 bases from V and 6 bases from J, with 21 bases in between. This CDR3 region has 16 residues. DNA for the CDR3: TGTGCCAGCAGCTTTGGAGGGGCCTCCGAGTCCCCCGAGCAGTACTTC. It codes for CASSFGGASESPEQYF.

V is TRBV7-6 and J is TRBJ2-5; 7 bases agree with TRBD1. There are 14 residues in the CDR3. CDR1 is SGHVS and CDR2 is FNYEAQ in the germline V gene. Germline trimming cut 5 bases from V and 4 bases from J; bases unmatched to any gene: 7. Here the CDR3 reads CASSPRDRGETQYF. CDR3 coding DNA: TGTGCCAGCAGCCCCCGGGACAGAGGAGAGACCCAGTACTTC. Combining the CDR3 with reference TRBV7-6 and TRBJ2-5 gives the whole variable domain GAGVSQSPRYKVTKRGQDVALRCDPISGHVSLYWYRQALGQGPEFLTYFNYEAQQDKSGLPNDRFSAERPEGSISTLTIQRTEQRDSAMYRCASSPRDRGETQYFGPGTRLLVL.

The gene calls are TRBV5-1 and TRBJ2-5, with 15 bases lining up with TRBD2. The CDR3 loop spans 18 amino acids. Germline CDR1 and CDR2: SGHRS and YFSETQ. V trimming: 4 bases; J trimming: 5 bases; junction bases outside the gene matches: 12. CDR3 in amino acids: CASSPGTSGRMVVETQYF. The CDR3, as DNA: TGCGCCAGCAGCCCAGGGACTAGCGGGAGGATGGTTGTGGAGACCCAGTACTTC. Using reference TRBV5-1 and TRBJ2-5 for the parts outside the CDR3, the full variable domain is KAGVTQTPRYLIKTRGQQVTLSCSPISGHRSVSWYQQTPGQGLQFLFEYFSETQRNKGNFPGRFSGRQFSNSRSEMNVSTLELGDSALYLCASSPGTSGRMVVETQYFGPGTRLLVL.